Below, one T cell receptor beta chain is given with its context. The record originates from a study of T cells expressing NK-cell markers. 5'RACE template switching with UMIs produced the TCR beta cDNA. TCRdb reprocessed the 5' RACE reads and reports one entry per CDR3 protein, with no DNA. Its listing shows under 500,000 distinct CDR3 sequences. CDR1 and CDR2 from the germline V gene are PRHDT and FYEKMQ (reference sequence). CDR3 length: 15 residues. The source material was blood T cells: a sorted CD56 or NKG2C T cell subset, CD4+ or CD8+ T cells, or bulk PBMC T cells (not recorded which). This receptor was taken from a woman aged 18-70 years in good health. This chain links TRBV13 with TRBJ2-3; the D call of TRBD2 rests on TCRdb alone, since no DNA is present to check it. The CDR3 is CASSLLGPTTDTQYF.